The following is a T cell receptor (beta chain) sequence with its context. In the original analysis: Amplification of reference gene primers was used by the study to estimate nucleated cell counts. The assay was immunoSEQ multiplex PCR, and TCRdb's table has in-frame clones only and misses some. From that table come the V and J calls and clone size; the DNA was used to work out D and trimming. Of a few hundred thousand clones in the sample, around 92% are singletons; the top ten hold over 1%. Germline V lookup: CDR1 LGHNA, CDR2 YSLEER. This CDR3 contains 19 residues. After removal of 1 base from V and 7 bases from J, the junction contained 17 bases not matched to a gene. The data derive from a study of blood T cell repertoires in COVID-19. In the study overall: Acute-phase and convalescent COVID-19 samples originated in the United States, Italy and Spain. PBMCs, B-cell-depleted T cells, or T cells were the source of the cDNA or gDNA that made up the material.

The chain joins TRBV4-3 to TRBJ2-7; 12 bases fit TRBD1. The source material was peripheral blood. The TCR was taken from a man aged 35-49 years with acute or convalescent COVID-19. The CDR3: CASSQAGTGGTVFPGEQYF. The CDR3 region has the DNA TGCGCCAGCAGCCAAGCCGGGACAGGGGGCACTGTATTTCCGGGGGAGCAGTACTTC.